These 24 T cell receptor beta chains share one sample of origin, sequenced in a study of cytomegalovirus exposure and HLA in healthy donors. A multiplex PCR was run with 60 Vbeta primers and 13 Jbeta primers. The repertoire was sequenced with immunoSEQ multiplex PCR; TCRdb's copy has only in-frame clones and lacks some. The sample lists 100,000 to 150,000 clones, 76% occurring once. The sample was PBMCs. The receptors here all came from a man in his fifties or sixties in good health and CMV-seropositive.

The rearrangement uses TRBV23-1 and TRBJ2-7; D remains unclear. TRBV23-1 is treated as an ORF (open reading frame) with a function not yet certain. This CDR3 has 14 amino acids. The V end was cut by 3 bases, the J end by 2 bases, with 11 bases between. CDR3 sequence: CASSHRDKAYEQYF. The CDR3 coding sequence is TGCGCCAGCAGTCACCGAGACAAGGCCTACGAGCAGTACTTC.

The V call is TRBV13, the J call TRBJ2-5, with TRBD2 matching over 7 bases. The better agreement between TRBJ2-7 and the DNA end casts doubt on the J call. This CDR3 has 14 residues. Germline V gene data show CDR1 as PRHDT and CDR2 as FYEKMQ (reference sequence). CDR3 residues: CASSLERDVYEQYF. The CDR3 coding sequence is TGTGCCAGCAGCTTAGAGCGGGACGTTTACGAGCAGTACTTC.

The chain combines TRBV2 with TRBJ1-6; 8 bases match TRBD1. This CDR3 is built from 15 residues. Germline V lookup: CDR1 SNHLY, CDR2 FYNNEI. With 5 bases clipped from V and 7 bases from J, the junction kept 7 bases outside the gene matches. CDR3 nucleotides: TGTGCCAGCAGTTTCCGGACAGGGTACAATTCACCCCTCCACTTT. Translated, it gives CASSFRTGYNSPLHF.

The rearrangement joins TRBV5-8 to TRBJ1-2; 11 bases agree with TRBD1. In germline, CDR1 is SGHTS, CDR2 YDEGEE. The V and J ends lost 5 bases and 4 bases, in that order; junction bases with no gene match: 7. The CDR3 loop spans 15 amino acids. The CDR3 here is CASSWTGGASYGYTF. The CDR3 DNA reads as TGTGCCAGCAGTTGGACAGGGGGCGCGAGCTATGGCTACACCTTC.

This clone was observed a handful of times. The rearrangement links TRBV27 to TRBJ2-3, with D perhaps matching TRBD2 (6 bases). Trimming took off 3 bases at V and 1 base at J, with 17 bases between the two ends. The CDR3 spans 17 residues. CDR1 and CDR2 (germline): MNHEY, SMNVEV (reference sequence). The CDR3 nucleotides read TGTGCCAGCAGTTTGTCTGGGACGGGAGCTGGCACAGATACGCAGTATTTT. Encoded protein: CASSLSGTGAGTDTQYF.

The chain couples TRBV27 to TRBJ2-3; 9 nucleotides align to TRBD2. The CDR3 has 16 residues. Per the germline V gene, CDR1 is MNHEY and CDR2 is SMNVEV (reference sequence). After removal of 2 bases from V and 0 bases from J, the junction contained 3 bases not matched to a gene. DNA for the CDR3: TGTGCCAGCAGTTTAGCGGGAGGGTATAGCACAGATACGCAGTATTTT. It encodes CASSLAGGYSTDTQYF.

The V gene is TRBV6-1, the J gene TRBJ1-4; 7 bases are a match to TRBD1. Germline V gene data show CDR1 as MNHNS and CDR2 as SASEGT. J gave up 6 bases and V 5 bases, and 6 bases lay outside the gene matches. CDR3 size: 14 residues. The CDR3 DNA is TGTGCCAGCAGTCGACAGGGAGAAGATGAAAAACTGTTTTTT. It translates to CASSRQGEDEKLFF.

This clone appeared a few times. Other DNA sequences within the sample encode an identical CDR3. The chain links TRBV18 to TRBJ1-4; TRBD1 matches at 7 bases. Germline loops: CDR1 KGHSH, CDR2 LQKENI. The CDR3 has 13 amino acids. The V gene end was trimmed by 3 bases and the J gene end by 5 bases; junction bases not matched to a gene: 0. The CDR3 is CASSPGQNEKLFF. Here the CDR3 DNA reads TGTGCCAGCTCACCGGGACAGAATGAAAAACTGTTTTTT. Combining the CDR3 with reference TRBV18 and TRBJ1-4 gives the whole variable domain NAGVMQNPRHLVRRRGQEARLRCSPMKGHSHVYWYRQLPEEGLKFMVYLQKENIIDESGMPKERFSAEFPKEGPSILRIQQVVRGDSAAYFCASSPGQNEKLFFGSGTQLSVL.

This clone showed up just a few times. V and J are TRBV5-6 and TRBJ1-5; 7 bases fit TRBD1. Germline CDR1 is SGHDT and CDR2 is YYEEEE. The CDR3 runs 15 residues. After removal of 3 bases from V and 4 bases from J, the junction contained 7 bases not matched to a gene. The CDR3 spells CASSSYDRVNQPQHF. CDR3 DNA: TGTGCCAGCAGCTCATACGACAGGGTAAATCAGCCCCAGCATTTT.

The rearrangement uses TRBV6-1 and TRBJ2-1; 7 bases agree with TRBD1. The junction had 14 bases not matched to a gene; V was cut back by 2 bases and J by 7 bases. Germline values: CDR1 MNHNS, CDR2 SASEGT. CDR3 size: 17 residues. The CDR3 loop is CASSEPNPGQKTNEQFF. CDR3 bases: TGTGCCAGCAGTGAACCTAACCCGGGACAGAAGACTAATGAGCAGTTCTTC.

This CDR3 is CASSPKTGGTNEKLFF. The CDR3 DNA reads as TGTGCCAGCAGTCCAAAGACAGGTGGAACTAATGAAAAACTGTTTTTT. V is TRBV27 and J is TRBJ1-4, with D possibly TRBD1 on 6 matching bases. The CDR3 is made up of 16 amino acids. Deletions cut 5 bases from V and 1 base from J, with 14 bases between. The germline gives CDR1 MNHEY, CDR2 SMNVEV (reference sequence).

The chain employs TRBV4-1 and TRBJ1-2; D not certain. The CDR3 has 12 residues. Trimming took off 1 base at V and 5 bases at J, with 5 bases between the two ends. CDR1 MGHRA and CDR2 YSYEKL come from the germline V gene. The CDR3 nucleotides read TGCGCCAGCAGCCAAGTAGATTATGGCTACACCTTC. Translating it yields CASSQVDYGYTF.

The CDR3 DNA sequence: TGTGCTAGTGGTTCTTCGGCTGAGGGCCCGGAGGAGCAGTTCTTC. It yields the protein CASGSSAEGPEEQFF. The genes are TRBV12-5 and TRBJ2-1, with TRBD2 as a possible D gene (5 bases). The CDR3 sequence is 15 residues long. The V end was cut by 4 bases, the J end by 10 bases, with 20 bases between. Looked up from germline, CDR1 is LGHNT and CDR2 is FRNRAP.

The chain has TRBV18 and TRBJ2-3, with TRBD2 identical over 10 bases. V lost 6 bases and J lost 1; bases outside the gene matches: 7. The CDR3 runs 16 residues. Germline V gives CDR1 KGHSH, CDR2 LQKENI. CDR3 nucleotides: TGTGCCAGCTCTTCCCTAGCGGGAGTAGGCACAGATACGCAGTATTTT. Its protein product is CASSSLAGVGTDTQYF.

J is TRBJ2-7 and V is TRBV18, with D possibly matching TRBD2 (6 bases). The V gene lost 3 bases and the J gene lost 5 bases, with 14 bases spanning the gap. From germline, CDR1 is KGHSH and CDR2 LQKENI. This CDR3 region has 14 residues. CDR3 sequence (DNA): TGTGCCAGCTCACCTACGGGACTTCCCCACGAGCAGTACTTC. Amino acids: CASSPTGLPHEQYF.

The chain is built from TRBV6-4 and TRBJ1-4, with 7 nucleotides matching TRBD1. Germline values: CDR1 MRHNA, CDR2 SNTAGT. The trim removed 2 bases at V and 6 bases at J, leaving 3 bases unmatched. The CDR3 has 14 residues. CDR3 sequence reads: CASSDPQGDEKLFF. The CDR3 region has the DNA TGTGCCAGCAGTGACCCCCAGGGGGATGAAAAACTGTTTTTT.

V usage is TRBV6-5 and J usage is TRBJ2-7; 9 positions agree with TRBD1. CDR3 length: 14 amino acids. Germline loops: CDR1 MNHEY, CDR2 SVGAGI. V was pared by 6 bases and J by 4 bases, with 7 bases of the junction left unmatched. The CDR3: CASRGQGKGYEQYF. The CDR3 DNA follows: TGTGCCAGCAGGGGACAGGGTAAAGGGTACGAGCAGTACTTC.

The chain joins TRBV6-4 to TRBJ2-1, with a possible D match to TRBD2 (6 bases). The germline gives CDR1 MRHNA, CDR2 SNTAGT. Between the trimmed V and J ends, which lost 2 bases and 9 bases, there was a span of 11 bases. The CDR3 length is 13 residues. Here the CDR3 DNA reads TGTGCCAGCAGTGACGGGGCGGGACGTGAGCAGTTCTTC. Translated: CASSDGAGREQFF.

The chain has TRBV5-1 and TRBJ2-1, with 7 nucleotides matching TRBD1. Per germline, CDR1 SGHRS and CDR2 YFSETQ. The J segment lost 4 bases and the V segment lost 5 bases, leaving 6 bases of the junction unmatched. CDR3 length: 14 amino acids. The CDR3 bases are TGCGCCAGCAGAGGTTCGGGACAGTACAATGAGCAGTTCTTC. This gives the protein CASRGSGQYNEQFF.

J is TRBJ2-1 and V is TRBV19; TRBD2 agrees at 7 bases. V shed 5 bases and J 4 bases; nucleotides not matched to a gene: 14. The germline V gene encodes CDR1 LNHDA and CDR2 SQIVND (reference sequence). The CDR3 has 17 residues. The CDR3 reads CASSSLQTSALYNEQFF. CDR3 sequence (DNA): TGTGCCAGTAGTTCCCTCCAAACTAGCGCCTTATACAATGAGCAGTTCTTC.

This sequence joins TRBV15 and TRBJ1-1, with 10 bases matching TRBD1. Trimming at V came to 2 bases and at J to 1 base, leaving 7 bases not matched to a gene. Germline V CDR1 and CDR2: LNHNV, YYDKDF (reference sequence). The CDR3 sequence is 17 residues long. CDR3 DNA: TGTGCCACCAGCAGACCCGACAGGGGGCTGAGGAACACTGAAGCTTTCTTT. Its translation is CATSRPDRGLRNTEAFF.

This clone was recorded a few times. This sequence joins TRBV2 and TRBJ2-2, with TRBD1 matching over 9 bases. V trimming: 11 bases; J trimming: 3 bases; junction bases outside the gene matches: 7. The CDR3 is made up of 14 amino acids. Germline CDR1 SNHLY, CDR2 FYNNEI. CDR3 DNA: TGTGCCGGGGGACAGGGAGGGTACACCGGGGAGCTGTTTTTT. Translated: CAGGQGGYTGELFF.

The CDR3 DNA sequence: TGTGCCAGCAGCTTGGCCGGGACAGGCGAAAATGAAAAACTGTTTTTT. Protein: CASSLAGTGENEKLFF. The genes are TRBV7-2 and TRBJ1-4, with TRBD1 matching over 8 bases. V trimming: 3 bases; J trimming: 5 bases; junction bases outside the gene matches: 8. The CDR3 contains 16 residues. Per germline, CDR1 SGHTA and CDR2 FQGNSA.

This rearrangement joins TRBV27 to TRBJ1-2; TRBD1 is a possible D gene (5 bases). Trimming shortened V by 7 bases and J by 4 bases, and 16 bases separated the two germline ends. The CDR3 consists of 14 residues. Per germline, CDR1 MNHEY and CDR2 SMNVEV (reference sequence). The CDR3 DNA is TGTGCCAGCACGCATAAGACAGTTTCCTATGGCTACACCTTC. This sequence encodes CASTHKTVSYGYTF.